What follows are 13 T cell receptor beta chains derived from one specimen sequenced in a study of cytomegalovirus exposure and HLA in healthy donors. 13 Jbeta primers and 60 Vbeta primers were used for the PCR. Data came from immunoSEQ multiplex PCR; TCRdb stores just in-frame clones and leaves some out. The data hold around 130,000 clones, with around 77% observed a single time. The sequencing input was PBMCs. These TCRs come from a woman aged 55-70 years in good health and CMV-seronegative.

For this clone: One end of the junction is discordant with germline, which a read error may explain. The chain has TRBV5-1 and TRBJ2-2; 8 nucleotides align to TRBD1. This CDR3 region has 14 residues. CDR1 SGHRS and CDR2 YFSETQ come from the germline V gene. This CDR3 is CASSPDREAGELSF. For the CDR3, the DNA is TGCGCCAGCAGCCCGGACAGGGAGGCCGGGGAGCTGTCTTTT.

The chain recombines TRBV7-9 with TRBJ1-1, with 7 bases identical to TRBD1. V was pared by 5 bases and J by 5 bases, with 8 bases of the junction left unmatched. This CDR3 has 14 residues. Germline assignment: CDR1 SEHNR and CDR2 FQNEAQ (reference sequence). The CDR3 DNA sequence: TGTGCCAGCAGCCATACAGGGGTCATAACTGAAGCTTTCTTT. Amino acids: CASSHTGVITEAFF.

The chain joins TRBV28 to TRBJ2-1; 8 nucleotides agree with TRBD1. The CDR3 length is 14 residues. Germline V lookup: CDR1 MDHEN, CDR2 SYDVKM. Unmatched junction bases numbered 10, after V lost 10 bases and J lost 5 bases. CDR3 protein: CAIRTGQFHNEQFF. The CDR3 coding sequence is TGTGCCATACGGACAGGGCAATTCCACAATGAGCAGTTCTTC.

The V call is TRBV10-3, the J call TRBJ2-2; D might be TRBD1 (6 bases). Trimming removed 7 bases from V and 4 bases from J, with 10 bases in between. The CDR3 is 13 residues long. CDR1 is ENHRY and CDR2 is SYGVKD in the germline V gene. DNA for the CDR3: TGTGCCATCACAGGGGCGGCCACCGGGGAGCTGTTTTTT. This codes for CAITGAATGELFF.

This clone has only a few counts. The chain has TRBV5-1 and TRBJ2-1; 10 bases match TRBD2. With 2 bases clipped from V and 8 bases from J, the junction kept 7 bases outside the gene matches. Germline CDR1 is SGHRS and CDR2 is YFSETQ. The CDR3 is 15 amino acids. CDR3 nucleotides: TGCGCCAGCAGCTTTTCTAGCGGGAGTAGGGATGAGCAGTTCTTC. This sequence encodes CASSFSSGSRDEQFF.

This clone was observed a single time. V gene TRBV7-3 combines with J gene TRBJ1-4; a weak D match, TRBD1 (5 bases). CDR1 and CDR2 (germline): SGHTA, FQGTGA. This CDR3 region has 15 residues. The germline V and J ends were trimmed by 0 bases and 1 base, with 6 bases remaining between them. CDR3 residues: CASSLTGVTNEKLFF. The CDR3 bases are TGTGCCAGCAGCTTAACAGGGGTAACTAATGAAAAACTGTTTTTT.

This clone is a singleton in its sample. The rearrangement uses TRBV19 and TRBJ1-2; no definite D call. In germline, CDR1 is LNHDA, CDR2 SQIVND (reference sequence). This CDR3 contains 17 residues. Trimming pared 3 bases from V and 4 bases from J, leaving 21 bases between. CDR3 protein: CASSMETGRIVGYGYTF. The CDR3 bases are TGTGCCAGTAGTATGGAGACTGGAAGAATTGTAGGCTATGGCTACACCTTC.

This chain uses TRBV11-2 with TRBJ2-3; a weak D match, TRBD1 (5 bases). V lost 3 bases, J lost 3 bases, and 7 bases lay in between. From germline, CDR1 is SGHAT and CDR2 FQNNGV. CDR3 length equals 13 residues. The CDR3, as DNA: TGTGCCAGCAGCTTGTGGACAACAGATACGCAGTATTTT. Residues: CASSLWTTDTQYF.

A few counts support this clone. The chain combines TRBV11-3 with TRBJ2-3, with D possibly being TRBD2 (6 bases). The V gene's germline CDR1 is SGHNT and CDR2 YENEEA. This CDR3 is 16 amino acids long. Between the trimmed V and J ends, which lost 5 bases and 2 bases, there was a span of 17 bases. The CDR3 bases are TGTGCCAGCAGCCTTAGCGGCCGAGCAAACACAGATACGCAGTATTTT. Protein: CASSLSGRANTDTQYF.

This chain connects TRBV18 to TRBJ2-7; the match to TRBD2 covers 7 bases. From germline, CDR1 is KGHSH and CDR2 LQKENI. V was clipped by 2 bases and J by 4 bases; unmatched bases: 8. This CDR3 is built from 15 residues. The CDR3 DNA reads TGTGCCAGCTCACCAGTGGCTAGCGGAGAATACGAGCAGTACTTC. Protein product: CASSPVASGEYEQYF.

The J gene is TRBJ2-7, the V gene TRBV6-1; D unresolved. The germline V gene encodes CDR1 MNHNS and CDR2 SASEGT. Trimming pared 11 bases from V and 4 bases from J, leaving 12 bases between. There are 11 residues in the CDR3. This chain's CDR3 is CAGLTEYEQYF. The CDR3, as DNA: TGTGCCGGGCTTACCGAATACGAGCAGTACTTC.

The chain couples TRBV11-2 to TRBJ2-1, with D possibly matching TRBD2 (5 bases). V lost 4 bases, J lost 4 bases, and 11 bases lay in between. The CDR3 has 14 amino acids. The germline V gene has CDR1 SGHAT and CDR2 FQNNGV. The DNA of the CDR3 is TGTGCCAGCAGCTCCCTGACTATATACAATGAGCAGTTCTTC. Translation gives CASSSLTIYNEQFF.

The table lists this clone with a count of one. This chain connects TRBV4-1 to TRBJ1-4; 7 bases agree with TRBD1. Looked up from germline, CDR1 is MGHRA and CDR2 is YSYEKL. Unmatched junction bases numbered 13, after V lost 4 bases and J lost 8 bases. This CDR3 spans 16 amino acids. This chain's CDR3 is CASSPNRQGLTEKLFF. The CDR3 nucleotides are TGCGCCAGCAGCCCCAACCGACAGGGCTTAACGGAAAAACTGTTTTTT.